This entry lists 10 T cell receptor beta chains sequenced from one sample in a study of identifying expanded T cells in peripheral blood. Repertoires were generated with immunoSEQ multiplex PCR, while TCRdb's copy carries only in-frame clones and drops some. The data show nearly 60,000 clones, approximately 89% seen once. Sequencing input: blood. Receptors originate from a person aged 18-69 years in good health.

The rearrangement joins TRBV7-2 to TRBJ2-7; either TRBD1 or TRBD2 may supply D (5 bases each). With 3 bases removed from V and 5 bases from J, the gap between germline ends came to 14 bases. Germline CDR1 and CDR2: SGHTA and FQGNSA. The CDR3 has 14 residues. The CDR3 reads CASSLGRLVDEQYF. In DNA, the CDR3 is TGTGCCAGCAGCTTGGGACGGCTTGTGGACGAGCAGTACTTC.

The genes are TRBV21-1 and TRBJ1-5; the table names TRBD1, a call not compared with the DNA. TRBV21-1 is noted as a pseudogene. The CDR3 spans 15 residues. In DNA form, the CDR3 reads TGTGCCAGCAGCAAAGGAGGACAGTTCAATCAGCCCCAGCATTTT. Translated: CASSKGGQFNQPQHF.

The rearrangement links TRBV5-4 to TRBJ1-2; no clear D. The CDR3 extends over 15 amino acids. Germline CDR1 and CDR2: SGHNT and YYREEE (reference sequence). V shed 0 bases and J shed 4 bases, with 13 bases lying between them. CDR3 sequence reads: CASSLGPDGIYGYTF. For the CDR3, the DNA is TGTGCCAGCAGCTTGGGACCCGACGGGATCTATGGCTACACCTTC.

The chain recombines TRBV5-4 with TRBJ2-7; no clear D. The length of the CDR3 is 14 residues. Germline CDR1 reads SGHNT; CDR2 reads YYREEE (reference sequence). V gave up 1 base and J gave up 2 bases, with 10 bases separating them. The CDR3 sequence: CASSLPFDPYEQYF. CDR3 nucleotides: TGTGCCAGCAGCTTGCCATTTGACCCCTACGAGCAGTACTTC.

The table lists this clone with a few counts. The chain joins TRBV28 to TRBJ1-2; D may be TRBD1 (5 bases). This CDR3 is built from 15 residues. V was pared by 6 bases and J by 4 bases, with 18 bases between. Germline loops: CDR1 MDHEN, CDR2 SYDVKM. The CDR3 reads CASSKSYLRGYGYTF. CDR3 nucleotide sequence: TGTGCCAGCAGCAAATCGTACCTAAGGGGCTATGGCTACACCTTC.

The chain combines TRBV5-1 with TRBJ2-1, with D possibly being TRBD1 or TRBD2 (5 bases each). Germline CDR1 and CDR2: SGHRS and YFSETQ. Trimming took 3 bases from V and 0 from J, leaving 13 bases between them. The CDR3 runs to 16 residues. CDR3 sequence (DNA): TGCGCCAGCAGCTCTGGGGGAAGGAGCTCCTACAATGAGCAGTTCTTC. Its translation: CASSSGGRSSYNEQFF.

The V gene is TRBV11-2, the J gene TRBJ2-1; D may be TRBD2 (6 bases). The V gene's germline CDR1 is SGHAT and CDR2 FQNNGV. V gave up 3 bases and J gave up 5 bases, with 23 bases separating them. The CDR3 is 18 amino acids. The CDR3 is CASSLEGNRNLKNNEQFF. The CDR3 region has the DNA TGTGCCAGCAGCTTGGAGGGTAACAGGAACCTTAAAAACAATGAGCAGTTCTTC.

V usage is TRBV5-1 and J usage is TRBJ2-7; tentative D call: TRBD1 (6 bases). Trimming removed 4 bases from V and 3 bases from J, with 17 bases in between. Germline values: CDR1 SGHRS, CDR2 YFSETQ. The CDR3 spans 15 residues. CDR3 protein: CASSRTQGPRYEQYF. The CDR3 region has the DNA TGCGCCAGCAGCCGCACTCAGGGGCCCCGCTACGAGCAGTACTTC. Variable domain in full (rest from reference TRBV5-1 and TRBJ2-7): KAGVTQTPRYLIKTRGQQVTLSCSPISGHRSVSWYQQTPGQGLQFLFEYFSETQRNKGNFPGRFSGRQFSNSRSEMNVSTLELGDSALYLCASSRTQGPRYEQYFGPGTRLTVT.

The chain employs TRBV6-5 and TRBJ1-5, with a weak D call TRBD1 (6 bases). Germline-derived CDR1 and CDR2 are MNHEY and SVGAGI. The CDR3 totals 16 residues. V lost 2 bases to trimming and J lost 0 bases, with 11 bases between them. The CDR3 DNA reads TGTGCCAGCAGTTACGGGGGCCCCTTTAGCAATCAGCCCCAGCATTTT. This gives the protein CASSYGGPFSNQPQHF.

This chain links TRBV20-1 with TRBJ2-7, with unresolved D. V was trimmed by 4 bases and J by 5 bases, leaving 6 bases between them. CDR1 and CDR2 (germline): DFQATT, SNEGSKA (reference sequence). The CDR3 has 10 amino acids. The CDR3 nucleotides read TGCAGTGCTAAAAGGGACGAGCAGTACTTC. Its translation: CSAKRDEQYF.